The present TCR beta chain was sequenced within a study of Ad26.COV2.S vaccination and SARS-CoV-2 variants. Study-wide context: Donor was in the COV1001 Ad26.COV2.S trial arm. Ad26.COV2.S, an intramuscular injection, was given once or twice 56 days apart. Notes on the study in general: Breadth of non-spike TCRs did not differ between vaccinees and placebo recipients.

Specified treatment: some 20 received Ad26.COV2.S at low or high dose, single or two shots; five or six received placebo; per-sample allocation not given. Sample collection was performed on day 63 after the first vaccine or placebo injection. CDR1 MNHEY and CDR2 SMNVEV come from the germline V gene (reference sequence). After removal of 3 bases from V and 6 bases from J, the junction contained 6 bases not matched to a gene. The CDR3 sequence is 15 residues long. Of note for this clone: The antigen is unknown.

Some clones are missing from TCRdb's copy, which holds only in-frame ones; the method was immunoSEQ multiplex PCR. The data hold around 300,000 clones, with about 88% observed a single time. The genes are TRBV27 and TRBJ2-2, with 8 bases identical to TRBD2. This clonotype was sampled from a person between 18 and 59 years old who received the Ad26.COV2.S COVID-19 vaccine or a placebo. Source: peripheral blood, taken in a trial of Ad26.COV2.S vaccine versus placebo. The CDR3 DNA is TGTGCCAGCAGTTTTATAACGGGAGGGGCCGGGGAGCTGTTTTTT. It encodes CASSFITGGAGELFF.